The rows below give T cell receptor beta chains drawn from one sample of a study of T cell changes during pregnancy in multiple sclerosis. Repertoires were generated with immunoSEQ multiplex PCR, while TCRdb's copy carries only in-frame clones and drops some. The sample lists roughly 29,000 clones, approximately 91% seen once, with about 8% in the top ten. The starting material was CD8+ T cells from peripheral blood mononuclear cells, obtained before pregnancy. The receptors stem from a female donor with multiple sclerosis, enrolled in a pregnancy study. Both conserved end residues are part of each CDR3. Each record gives: D gene, V gene, clone size, J gene, CDR3 protein, CDR3 DNA. The D gene is left open where the match is weak. The size field is filled for only some rows; it gives once, few, many or a size class.

d_gene: -; v_gene: TRBV7-3; abundance: -; j_gene: TRBJ2-1; CDR3aa: CASSFKLPEGGGGAPNEQFF; CDR3nt: TGTGCCAGCAGCTTTAAGCTACCAGAGGGAGGCGGCGGGGCACCCAATGAGCAGTTCTTC
d_gene: -; v_gene: TRBV6-1; abundance: -; j_gene: TRBJ1-1; CDR3aa: CASSEFRNTEAFF; CDR3nt: TGTGCCAGCAGTGAATTCCGGAACACTGAAGCTTTCTTT
d_gene: -; v_gene: TRBV4-1; abundance: -; j_gene: TRBJ1-6; CDR3aa: CASSEGHLKSSPLHF; CDR3nt: TGCGCCAGCAGCGAAGGACATCTCAAATCTTCACCCCTCCACTTT
d_gene: TRBD1; v_gene: TRBV27; abundance: -; j_gene: TRBJ2-1; CDR3aa: CASLPWGTGSNEQFF; CDR3nt: TGTGCCAGCCTCCCATGGGGGACAGGGTCCAATGAGCAGTTCTTC
d_gene: -; v_gene: TRBV7-2; abundance: once; j_gene: TRBJ2-1; CDR3aa: CASSLWAGLDEQFF; CDR3nt: TGTGCCAGCAGCTTATGGGCAGGGTTGGATGAGCAGTTCTTC
d_gene: TRBD2; v_gene: TRBV6-5; abundance: -; j_gene: TRBJ2-7; CDR3aa: CASSPGGTGEQYF; CDR3nt: TGTGCCAGCAGTCCCGGGGGGACGGGGGAGCAGTACTTC
d_gene: TRBD1; v_gene: TRBV5-1; abundance: -; j_gene: TRBJ1-2; CDR3aa: CASSSRTGTDGYTF; CDR3nt: TGCGCCAGCAGCTCTCGGACAGGCACTGATGGCTACACCTTC
d_gene: TRBD1; v_gene: TRBV7-9; abundance: -; j_gene: TRBJ2-1; CDR3aa: CASSPWGTGAEQFF; CDR3nt: TGTGCCAGCAGCCCGTGGGGGACAGGGGCTGAGCAGTTCTTC
d_gene: TRBD2; v_gene: TRBV2; abundance: few; j_gene: TRBJ2-2; CDR3aa: CASKAPISETGGLGELFF; CDR3nt: TGTGCCAGCAAGGCCCCCATCTCCGAGACGGGGGGGCTCGGGGAGCTGTTTTTT
d_gene: TRBD1; v_gene: TRBV5-5; abundance: -; j_gene: TRBJ2-7; CDR3aa: CASSPSQDRGRGAYEQYF; CDR3nt: TGTGCCAGCAGTCCCTCCCAGGACAGGGGGCGCGGGGCCTACGAGCAGTACTTC
d_gene: -; v_gene: TRBV7-8; abundance: -; j_gene: TRBJ2-5; CDR3aa: CASSPVIVPQETQYF; CDR3nt: TGTGCCAGCAGCCCGGTAATAGTTCCTCAAGAGACCCAGTACTTC
d_gene: -; v_gene: TRBV9; abundance: -; j_gene: TRBJ2-7; CDR3aa: CASSGFGYEQYF; CDR3nt: TGTGCCAGCAGCGGTTTCGGGTACGAGCAGTACTTC
d_gene: -; v_gene: TRBV30; abundance: -; j_gene: TRBJ2-1; CDR3aa: CAWGQIYNEQFF; CDR3nt: TGTGCCTGGGGACAGATTTACAATGAGCAGTTCTTC
d_gene: -; v_gene: TRBV7-9; abundance: -; j_gene: TRBJ2-7; CDR3aa: CASSSVGASYEQYF; CDR3nt: TGTGCCAGCAGCTCAGTGGGAGCTTCCTACGAGCAGTACTTC
d_gene: TRBD1; v_gene: TRBV10-3; abundance: -; j_gene: TRBJ2-7; CDR3aa: CAISGTGDEQYF; CDR3nt: TGTGCCATCTCCGGGACAGGTGACGAGCAGTACTTC
d_gene: TRBD1; v_gene: TRBV5-1; abundance: -; j_gene: TRBJ1-4; CDR3aa: CASSLYPGQGLNEKLFF; CDR3nt: TGCGCCAGCAGCTTGTATCCGGGACAGGGCCTTAATGAAAAACTGTTTTTT
d_gene: TRBD2; v_gene: TRBV15; abundance: -; j_gene: TRBJ2-7; CDR3aa: CATSFLAGGPYEQYF; CDR3nt: TGTGCCACCAGCTTCCTAGCGGGGGGCCCCTACGAGCAGTACTTC
d_gene: -; v_gene: TRBV7-6; abundance: -; j_gene: TRBJ1-5; CDR3aa: CASSQGFNQPQHF; CDR3nt: TGTGCCAGCAGCCAGGGATTCAATCAGCCCCAGCATTTT
d_gene: TRBD1; v_gene: TRBV6-6; abundance: -; j_gene: TRBJ1-2; CDR3aa: CASSYIGTGYGYTF; CDR3nt: TGTGCCAGCAGTTACATCGGGACAGGGTATGGCTACACCTTC
d_gene: TRBD1; v_gene: TRBV4-3; abundance: -; j_gene: TRBJ2-1; CDR3aa: CVSSQDLGQGGNEQFF; CDR3nt: TGCGTCAGCAGCCAAGATTTGGGACAGGGCGGAAATGAGCAGTTCTTC
d_gene: -; v_gene: TRBV5-1; abundance: -; j_gene: TRBJ2-1; CDR3aa: CASSLEFSSYNEQFF; CDR3nt: TGCGCCAGCAGCTTGGAGTTCAGTTCCTACAATGAGCAGTTCTTC
d_gene: TRBD2; v_gene: TRBV29-1; abundance: -; j_gene: TRBJ2-7; CDR3aa: CSVGPRGTSGGSEQYF; CDR3nt: TGCAGCGTTGGGCCCAGGGGTACTAGCGGGGGGTCCGAGCAGTACTTC
d_gene: -; v_gene: TRBV27; abundance: -; j_gene: TRBJ2-3; CDR3aa: CASSSSGLVADTQYF; CDR3nt: -
d_gene: -; v_gene: TRBV5-8; abundance: -; j_gene: TRBJ2-5; CDR3aa: CASSPGIGAQETQYF; CDR3nt: TGTGCCAGCAGCCCCGGGATAGGCGCGCAAGAGACCCAGTACTTC
d_gene: TRBD1; v_gene: TRBV4-1; abundance: -; j_gene: TRBJ1-5; CDR3aa: CASSQPWGDRGNQPQHF; CDR3nt: TGCGCCAGCAGCCAACCCTGGGGGGACAGGGGTAATCAGCCCCAGCATTTT
d_gene: -; v_gene: TRBV15; abundance: once; j_gene: TRBJ1-3; CDR3aa: CATSRDEEGSGNTIYF; CDR3nt: TGTGCCACCAGCAGAGACGAGGAGGGCTCTGGAAACACCATATATTTT
d_gene: -; v_gene: TRBV11-2; abundance: -; j_gene: TRBJ1-1; CDR3aa: CASSFTEGTEAFF; CDR3nt: TGTGCCAGCAGCTTTACCGAGGGCACTGAAGCTTTCTTT
d_gene: -; v_gene: TRBV9; abundance: -; j_gene: TRBJ2-1; CDR3aa: CASSVGGWAGANNEQFF; CDR3nt: TGTGCCAGCAGCGTAGGGGGGTGGGCGGGGGCCAACAATGAGCAGTTCTTC
d_gene: TRBD1; v_gene: TRBV6-5; abundance: -; j_gene: TRBJ1-2; CDR3aa: CASSYRGPAYGYTF; CDR3nt: TGTGCCAGCAGTTATAGGGGGCCAGCCTATGGCTACACCTTC
d_gene: -; v_gene: TRBV19; abundance: -; j_gene: TRBJ2-7; CDR3aa: CASSPHPVFTYEQYF; CDR3nt: TGTGCCAGTAGTCCGCACCCGGTATTCACCTACGAGCAGTACTTC
d_gene: -; v_gene: TRBV20-1; abundance: -; j_gene: TRBJ1-2; CDR3aa: CSAHDYGYTF; CDR3nt: TGCAGTGCCCATGACTATGGCTACACCTTC
d_gene: -; v_gene: TRBV7-8; abundance: -; j_gene: TRBJ1-5; CDR3aa: CASSSGRGKGNQPQHF; CDR3nt: TGTGCCAGCAGCTCCGGCAGGGGAAAGGGCAATCAGCCCCAGCATTTT